Listed here are 8 T cell receptor beta chains from one sample, sequenced in a study of identical twins. TCRdb reanalysed the 5' RACE reads using MiXCR and keeps one entry per CDR3 protein. This sample carries more than 600,000 distinct CDR3 sequences, 15% to 20% of them seen once, and the ten largest clones take under 15%. This sample was also put to use in a study of T cells expressing NK-cell markers.

Sequencing input: PBMCs. All receptors come from a woman younger than 30 in good health.

This clonotype appeared a few times. DNA of the CDR3: TGTGCCAGCAGCTTTGGCGGAGCTACGCAGTATTTT. It codes for CASSFGGATQYF. The chain combines TRBV11-2 with TRBJ2-3; D is unresolved. The V end was cut by 3 bases, the J end by 8 bases, with 9 bases between. Looked up from germline, CDR1 is SGHAT and CDR2 is FQNNGV. The CDR3 has 12 amino acids. The full variable domain, with the rest looked up from reference TRBV11-2 and TRBJ2-3, is EAGVAQSPRYKIIEKRQSVAFWCNPISGHATLYWYQQILGQGPKLLIQFQNNGVVDDSQLPKDRFSAERLKGVDSTLKIQPAKLEDSAVYLCASSFGGATQYFGPGTRLTVL.

This clonotype was seen only once. The genes are TRBV6-1 and TRBJ2-5, with 8 nucleotides matching TRBD2. This CDR3 spans 13 amino acids. Trimming cost V 8 bases and J 9 bases; bases outside gene matches: 11. Germline values: CDR1 MNHNS, CDR2 SASEGT. CDR3 residues: CASSAQRERAQYF. The CDR3 DNA is TGTGCCAGCTCGGCACAGCGGGAGAGGGCCCAGTACTTC.

This clonotype was counted at least ten times. The chain is built from TRBV5-1 and TRBJ1-1, with D tentatively TRBD1 (6 bases). Trimming stripped 4 bases from V and 4 bases from J, with 11 bases between. Germline values: CDR1 SGHRS, CDR2 YFSETQ. CDR3 size: 13 residues. The CDR3 loop reads CASSVQQGTEAFF. The CDR3 DNA reads as TGCGCCAGCAGCGTACAACAGGGCACTGAAGCTTTCTTT. Full variable domain (rest looked up from reference TRBV5-1 and TRBJ1-1): KAGVTQTPRYLIKTRGQQVTLSCSPISGHRSVSWYQQTPGQGLQFLFEYFSETQRNKGNFPGRFSGRQFSNSRSEMNVSTLELGDSALYLCASSVQQGTEAFFGQGTRLTVV.

This clonotype was observed at least ten times. The chain links TRBV12-3 or TRBV12-4 to TRBJ2-7; D is uncertain. With 5 bases removed from V and 4 bases from J, the gap between germline ends came to 18 bases. CDR3 length equals 15 residues. The CDR3 DNA reads as TGTGCCAGCAGTCTCGGTTCAGGTCCCCCTTACGAGCAGTACTTC. It translates to CASSLGSGPPYEQYF.

This clonotype was picked up a small number of times. This chain links TRBV29-1 with TRBJ1-4; a weak D match, TRBD1 (5 bases). Trimming removed 2 bases at V and 8 bases at J, with 12 bases between. The length of the CDR3 is 13 residues. The germline V gene encodes CDR1 SQVTM and CDR2 ANQGSEA. CDR3: CSVERGSREKLFF. The CDR3 DNA follows: TGCAGCGTTGAAAGGGGCAGTCGGGAAAAACTGTTTTTT. Full variable domain (rest looked up from reference TRBV29-1 and TRBJ1-4): SAVISQKPSRDICQRGTSLTIQCQVDSQVTMMFWYRQQPGQSLTLIATANQGSEATYESGFVIDKFPISRPNLTFSTLTVSNMSPEDSSIYLCSVERGSREKLFFGSGTQLSVL.

The chain uses TRBV18 and TRBJ2-5, with a weak D call TRBD2 (5 bases). The germline gives CDR1 KGHSH, CDR2 LQKENI. V lost 4 bases and J 2 bases, leaving 14 bases between the germline ends. The CDR3 is 15 residues long. CDR3 bases: TGTGCCAGCTCACTTATCCGGGGAGTTCAAGAGACCCAGTACTTC. Protein product: CASSLIRGVQETQYF.

The chain uses TRBV30 and TRBJ2-3; 10 nucleotides align to TRBD2. The length of the CDR3 is 14 residues. V dropped 3 bases and J dropped 0; count of bases not matched to a gene: 0. Germline CDR1 reads GTSNPN; CDR2 reads SVGIG (reference sequence). CDR3 residues: CAWRTSGSTDTQYF. The CDR3 DNA reads TGTGCCTGGAGGACTAGCGGGAGCACAGATACGCAGTATTTT.

This clonotype showed up just a few times. A junction end diverges from the germline sequence, so it may reflect a read error. The rearrangement uses TRBV7-6 and TRBJ2-7; tentative D call: TRBD2 (6 bases). CDR3 length equals 14 residues. The germline V gene has CDR1 SGHVS and CDR2 FNYEAQ. DNA of the CDR3: TGTGCCAGCAGCGTAGCGGAGTCTTCCTACGAGCAGTACTTC. It encodes CASSVAESSYEQYF.